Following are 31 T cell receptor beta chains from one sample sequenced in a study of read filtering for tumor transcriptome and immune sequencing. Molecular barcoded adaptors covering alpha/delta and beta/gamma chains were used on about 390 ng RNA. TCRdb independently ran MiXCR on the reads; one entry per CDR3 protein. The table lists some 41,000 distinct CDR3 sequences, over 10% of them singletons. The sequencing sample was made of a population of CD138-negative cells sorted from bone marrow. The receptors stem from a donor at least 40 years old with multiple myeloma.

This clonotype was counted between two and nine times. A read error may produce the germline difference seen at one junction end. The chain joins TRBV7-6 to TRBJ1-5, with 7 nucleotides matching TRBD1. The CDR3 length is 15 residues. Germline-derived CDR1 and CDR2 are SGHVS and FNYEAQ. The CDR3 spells CASSLAQGFGQPRHF. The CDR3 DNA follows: TGTGCCAGCAGCTTAGCACAGGGGTTTGGTCAGCCCCGGCATTTT. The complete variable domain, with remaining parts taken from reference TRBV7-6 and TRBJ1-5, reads GAGVSQSPRYKVTKRGQDVALRCDPISGHVSLYWYRQALGQGPEFLTYFNYEAQQDKSGLPNDRFSAERPEGSISTLTIQRTEQRDSAMYRCASSLAQGFGQPRHFGDGTRLSIL.

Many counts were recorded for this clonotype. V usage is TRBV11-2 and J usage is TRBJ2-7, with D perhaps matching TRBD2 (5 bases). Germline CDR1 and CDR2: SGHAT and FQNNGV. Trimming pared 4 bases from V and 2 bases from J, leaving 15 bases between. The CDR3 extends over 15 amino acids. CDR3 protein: CASSSPRGGTYEQYF. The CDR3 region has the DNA TGTGCCAGCAGCTCTCCTAGAGGAGGAACCTACGAGCAGTACTTC. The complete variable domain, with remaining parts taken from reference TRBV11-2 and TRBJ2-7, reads EAGVAQSPRYKIIEKRQSVAFWCNPISGHATLYWYQQILGQGPKLLIQFQNNGVVDDSQLPKDRFSAERLKGVDSTLKIQPAKLEDSAVYLCASSSPRGGTYEQYFGPGTRLTVT.

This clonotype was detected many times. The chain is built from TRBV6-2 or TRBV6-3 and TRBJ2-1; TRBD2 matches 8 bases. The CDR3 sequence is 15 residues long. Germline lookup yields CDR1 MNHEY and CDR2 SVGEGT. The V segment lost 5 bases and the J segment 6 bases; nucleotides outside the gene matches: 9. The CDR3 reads CASSAQRGWTNEQFF. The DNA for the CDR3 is TGTGCCAGCAGTGCACAGCGGGGGTGGACCAATGAGCAGTTCTTC.

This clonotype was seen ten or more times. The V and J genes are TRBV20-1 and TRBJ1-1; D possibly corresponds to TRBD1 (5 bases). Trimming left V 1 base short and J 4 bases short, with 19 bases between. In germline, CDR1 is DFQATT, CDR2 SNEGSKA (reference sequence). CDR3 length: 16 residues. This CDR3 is CSARGPGGAVGTEAFF. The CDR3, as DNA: TGCAGTGCTAGAGGTCCTGGGGGAGCCGTAGGCACTGAAGCTTTCTTT.

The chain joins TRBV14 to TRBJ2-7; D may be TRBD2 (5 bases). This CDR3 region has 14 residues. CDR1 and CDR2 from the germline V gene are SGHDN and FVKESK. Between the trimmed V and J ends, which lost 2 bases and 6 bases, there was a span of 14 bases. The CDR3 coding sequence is TGTGCCAGCAGCCAACATGGCGGGCTGGGCGAGCAGTACTTC. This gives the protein CASSQHGGLGEQYF.

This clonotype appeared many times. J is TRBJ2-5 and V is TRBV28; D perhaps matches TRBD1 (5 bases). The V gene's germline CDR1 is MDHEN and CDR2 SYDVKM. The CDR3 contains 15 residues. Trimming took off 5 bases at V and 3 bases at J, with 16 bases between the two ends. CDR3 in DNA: TGTGCCAGCAGTGGGGCACGGGTTGTAAAAGAGACCCAGTACTTC. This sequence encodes CASSGARVVKETQYF.

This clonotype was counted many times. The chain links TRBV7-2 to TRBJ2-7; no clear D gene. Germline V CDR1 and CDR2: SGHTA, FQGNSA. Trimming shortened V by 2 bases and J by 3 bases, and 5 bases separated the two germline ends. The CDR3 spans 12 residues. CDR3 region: CASSLTGYEQYF. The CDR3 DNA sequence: TGTGCCAGCAGCTTAACGGGCTACGAGCAGTACTTC. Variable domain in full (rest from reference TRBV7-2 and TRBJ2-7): GAGVSQSPSNKVTEKGKDVELRCDPISGHTALYWYRQSLGQGLEFLIYFQGNSAPDKSGLPSDRFSAERTGGSVSTLTIQRTQQEDSAVYLCASSLTGYEQYFGPGTRLTVT.

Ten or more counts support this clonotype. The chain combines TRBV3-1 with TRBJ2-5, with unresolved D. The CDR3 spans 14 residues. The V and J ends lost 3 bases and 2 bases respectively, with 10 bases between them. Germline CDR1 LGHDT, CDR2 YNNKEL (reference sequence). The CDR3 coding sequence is TGTGCCAGCAGCCATCGCGGATTACAAGAGACCCAGTACTTC. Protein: CASSHRGLQETQYF.

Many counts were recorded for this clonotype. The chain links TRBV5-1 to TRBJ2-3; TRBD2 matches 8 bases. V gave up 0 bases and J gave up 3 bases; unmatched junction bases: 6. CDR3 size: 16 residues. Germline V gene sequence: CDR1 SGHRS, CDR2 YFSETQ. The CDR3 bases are TGCGCCAGCAGCTTGGCCAGCGGGAGTGGTACAGATACGCAGTATTTT. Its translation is CASSLASGSGTDTQYF.

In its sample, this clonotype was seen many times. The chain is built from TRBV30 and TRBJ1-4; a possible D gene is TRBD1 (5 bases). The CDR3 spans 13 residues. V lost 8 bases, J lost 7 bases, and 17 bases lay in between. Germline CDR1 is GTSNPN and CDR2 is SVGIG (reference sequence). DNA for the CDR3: TGTGCCGGGACCCCCCCAGATGGTGAAAAACTGTTTTTT. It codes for CAGTPPDGEKLFF. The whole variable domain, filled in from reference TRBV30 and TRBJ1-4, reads SQTIHQWPATLVQPVGSPLSLECTVEGTSNPNLYWYRQAAGRGLQLLFYSVGIGQISSEVPQNLSASRPQDRQFILSSKKLLLSDSGFYLCAGTPPDGEKLFFGSGTQLSVL.

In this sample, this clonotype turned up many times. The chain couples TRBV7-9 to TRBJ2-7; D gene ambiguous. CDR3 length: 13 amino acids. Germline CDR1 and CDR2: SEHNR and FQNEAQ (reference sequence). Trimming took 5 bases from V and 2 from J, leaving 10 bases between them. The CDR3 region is CASSPHGTYEQYF. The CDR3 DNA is TGTGCCAGCAGCCCCCACGGAACCTACGAGCAGTACTTC.

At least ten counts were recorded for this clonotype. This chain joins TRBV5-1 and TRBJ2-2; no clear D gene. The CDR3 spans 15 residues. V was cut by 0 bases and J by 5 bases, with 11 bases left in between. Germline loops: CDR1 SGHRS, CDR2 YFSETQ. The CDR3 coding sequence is TGCGCCAGCAGCTTGGCCGGATCGAGAACCGGGGAGCTGTTTTTT. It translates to CASSLAGSRTGELFF.

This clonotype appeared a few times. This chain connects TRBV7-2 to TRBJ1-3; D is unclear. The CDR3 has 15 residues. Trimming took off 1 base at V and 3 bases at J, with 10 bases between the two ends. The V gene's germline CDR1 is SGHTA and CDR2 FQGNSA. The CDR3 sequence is CASSLVGIFGNTIYF. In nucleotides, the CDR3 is TGTGCCAGCAGCTTAGTCGGGATTTTTGGAAACACCATATATTTT.

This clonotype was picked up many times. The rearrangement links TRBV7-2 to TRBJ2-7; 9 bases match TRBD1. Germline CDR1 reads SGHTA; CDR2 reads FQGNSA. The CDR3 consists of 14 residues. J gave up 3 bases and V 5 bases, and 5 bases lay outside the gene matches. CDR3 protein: CASSPAGQGYEQYF. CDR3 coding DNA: TGTGCCAGCAGCCCGGCGGGACAGGGCTACGAGCAGTACTTC.

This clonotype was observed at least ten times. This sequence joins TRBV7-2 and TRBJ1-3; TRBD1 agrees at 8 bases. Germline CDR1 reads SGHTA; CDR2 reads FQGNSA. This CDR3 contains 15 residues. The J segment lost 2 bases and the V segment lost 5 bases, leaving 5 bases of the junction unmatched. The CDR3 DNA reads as TGTGCCAGCAGCGCCGACAGGGGAGCTGGAAACACCATATATTTT. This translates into CASSADRGAGNTIYF.

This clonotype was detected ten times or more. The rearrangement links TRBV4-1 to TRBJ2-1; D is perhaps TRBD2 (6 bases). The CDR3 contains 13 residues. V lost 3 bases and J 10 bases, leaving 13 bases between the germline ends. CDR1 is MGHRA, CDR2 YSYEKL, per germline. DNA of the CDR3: TGCGCCAGCAGCCAGGCTGCGGGGCGCGAGCAGTTCTTC. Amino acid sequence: CASSQAAGREQFF.

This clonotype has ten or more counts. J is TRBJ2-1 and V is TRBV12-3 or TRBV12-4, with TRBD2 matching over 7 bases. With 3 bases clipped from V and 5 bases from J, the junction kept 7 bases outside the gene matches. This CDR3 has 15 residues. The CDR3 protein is CASSFGGRGDNEQFF. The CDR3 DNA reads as TGTGCCAGCAGTTTTGGGGGGAGGGGCGACAATGAGCAGTTCTTC.

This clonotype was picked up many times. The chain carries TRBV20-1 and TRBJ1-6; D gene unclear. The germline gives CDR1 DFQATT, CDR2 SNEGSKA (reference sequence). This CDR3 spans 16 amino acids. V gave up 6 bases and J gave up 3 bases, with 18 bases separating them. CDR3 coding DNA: TGCAGTGCCCGAGGAGGGATTCCACTCTATAATTCACCCCTCCACTTT. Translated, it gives CSARGGIPLYNSPLHF.

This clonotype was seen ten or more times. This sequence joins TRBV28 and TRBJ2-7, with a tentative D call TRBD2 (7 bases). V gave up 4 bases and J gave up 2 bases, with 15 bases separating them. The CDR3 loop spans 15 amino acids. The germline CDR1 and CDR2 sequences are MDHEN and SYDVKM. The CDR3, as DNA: TGTGCCAGCAGTTCCCCGGCGGGGGCGCCCTACGAGCAGTACTTC. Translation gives CASSSPAGAPYEQYF.

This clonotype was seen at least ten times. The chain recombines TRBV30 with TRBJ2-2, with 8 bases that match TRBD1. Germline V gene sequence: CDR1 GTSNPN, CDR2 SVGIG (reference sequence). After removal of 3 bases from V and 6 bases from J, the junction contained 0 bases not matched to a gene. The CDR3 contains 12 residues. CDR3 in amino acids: CAWRGQAGELFF. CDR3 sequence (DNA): TGTGCCTGGAGGGGACAGGCCGGGGAGCTGTTTTTT.

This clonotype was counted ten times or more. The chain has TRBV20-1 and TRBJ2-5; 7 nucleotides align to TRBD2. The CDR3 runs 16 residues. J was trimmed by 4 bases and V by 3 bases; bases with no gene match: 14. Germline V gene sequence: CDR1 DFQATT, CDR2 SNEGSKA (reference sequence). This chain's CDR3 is CSASTGTAPGGETQYF. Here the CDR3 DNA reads TGCAGTGCTAGTACCGGGACGGCTCCGGGGGGAGAGACCCAGTACTTC.

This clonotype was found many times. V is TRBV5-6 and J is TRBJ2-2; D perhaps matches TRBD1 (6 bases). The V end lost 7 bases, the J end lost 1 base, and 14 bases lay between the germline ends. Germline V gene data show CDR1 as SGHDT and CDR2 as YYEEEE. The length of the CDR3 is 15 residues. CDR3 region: CASLDRGMNTGELFF. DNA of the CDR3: TGTGCCAGCCTAGATAGGGGGATGAACACCGGGGAGCTGTTTTTT.

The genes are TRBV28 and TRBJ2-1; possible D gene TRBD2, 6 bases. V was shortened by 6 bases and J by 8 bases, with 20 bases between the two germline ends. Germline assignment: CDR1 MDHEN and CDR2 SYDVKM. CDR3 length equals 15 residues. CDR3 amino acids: CASSRTIGSYYEQFF. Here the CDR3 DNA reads TGTGCCAGCAGCCGGACTATCGGGAGTTACTATGAGCAGTTCTTC.

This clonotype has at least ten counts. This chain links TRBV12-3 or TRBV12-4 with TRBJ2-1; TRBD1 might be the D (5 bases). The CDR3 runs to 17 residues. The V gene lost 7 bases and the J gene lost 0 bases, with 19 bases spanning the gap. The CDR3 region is CASTKTGAASSYNEQFF. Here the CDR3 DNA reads TGTGCCAGCACCAAAACTGGGGCCGCTAGCTCCTACAATGAGCAGTTCTTC.

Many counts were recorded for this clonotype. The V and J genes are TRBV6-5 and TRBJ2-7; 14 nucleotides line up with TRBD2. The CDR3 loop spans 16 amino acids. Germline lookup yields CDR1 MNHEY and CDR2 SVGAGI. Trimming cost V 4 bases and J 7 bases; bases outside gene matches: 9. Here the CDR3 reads CASSSLGLAGVREQYF. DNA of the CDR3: TGTGCCAGCAGTTCCCTGGGACTAGCGGGAGTGAGGGAGCAGTACTTC.

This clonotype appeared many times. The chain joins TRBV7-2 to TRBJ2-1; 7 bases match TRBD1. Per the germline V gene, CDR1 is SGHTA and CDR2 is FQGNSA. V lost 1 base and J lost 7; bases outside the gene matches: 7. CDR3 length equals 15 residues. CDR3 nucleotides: TGTGCCAGCAGCTTAGACAGGGGAACTAATAATGAGCAGTTCTTC. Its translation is CASSLDRGTNNEQFF.

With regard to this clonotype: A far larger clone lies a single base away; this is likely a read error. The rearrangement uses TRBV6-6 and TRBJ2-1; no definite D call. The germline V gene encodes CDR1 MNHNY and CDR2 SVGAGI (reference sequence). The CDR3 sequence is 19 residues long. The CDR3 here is CASSYRCRVGWCPYNGQFF. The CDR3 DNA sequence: TGTGCCAGCAGTTACCGATGTAGAGTGGGGTGGTGCCCCTACAATGGGCAGTTCTTC.

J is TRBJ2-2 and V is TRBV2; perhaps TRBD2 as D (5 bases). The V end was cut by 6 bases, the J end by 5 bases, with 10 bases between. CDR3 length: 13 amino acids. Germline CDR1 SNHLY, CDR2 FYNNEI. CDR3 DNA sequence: TGTGCCAGCAGGCCCGGGGATACCGGGGAGCTGTTTTTT. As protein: CASRPGDTGELFF.

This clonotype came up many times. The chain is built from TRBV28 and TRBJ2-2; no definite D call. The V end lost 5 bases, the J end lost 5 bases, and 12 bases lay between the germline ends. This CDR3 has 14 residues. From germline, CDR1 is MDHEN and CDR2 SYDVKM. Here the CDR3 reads CASSPTSLTGELFF. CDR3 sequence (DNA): TGTGCCAGCAGTCCTACCAGCTTAACCGGGGAGCTGTTTTTT.

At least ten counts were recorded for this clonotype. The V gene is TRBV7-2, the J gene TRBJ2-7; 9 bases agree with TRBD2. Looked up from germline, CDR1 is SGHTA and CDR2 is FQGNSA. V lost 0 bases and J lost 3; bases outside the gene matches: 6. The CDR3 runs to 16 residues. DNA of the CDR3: TGTGCCAGCAGCTTAGCATCTAGCGGGATAATCTACGAGCAGTACTTC. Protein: CASSLASSGIIYEQYF. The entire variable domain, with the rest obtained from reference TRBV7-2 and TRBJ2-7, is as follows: GAGVSQSPSNKVTEKGKDVELRCDPISGHTALYWYRQSLGQGLEFLIYFQGNSAPDKSGLPSDRFSAERTGGSVSTLTIQRTQQEDSAVYLCASSLASSGIIYEQYFGPGTRLTVT.

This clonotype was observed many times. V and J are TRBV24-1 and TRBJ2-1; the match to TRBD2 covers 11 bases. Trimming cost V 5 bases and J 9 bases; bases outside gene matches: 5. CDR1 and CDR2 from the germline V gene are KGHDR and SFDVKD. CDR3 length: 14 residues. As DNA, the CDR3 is TGTGCCACCAGTGCGGGTAGCGGGAGGGTTGAGCAGTTCTTC. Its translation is CATSAGSGRVEQFF.